The rows below give T cell receptor beta chains drawn from one sample of a study of blood T cell repertoires in COVID-19. Repertoires were generated with immunoSEQ multiplex PCR, while TCRdb's copy carries only in-frame clones and drops some. The sample consists of under 65,000 clones, 82% of them appearing once. Material for sequencing was peripheral blood. All receptors come from an older woman with acute or convalescent COVID-19. Both conserved end residues are part of each CDR3. Fields, in order: J gene, clone size, V gene, D gene, CDR3 protein, CDR3 DNA. D genes are given only for firm matches. The size entry is marked missing in some rows and otherwise reads once, few, many or a size class.

j_gene: TRBJ2-3
abundance: .
v_gene: TRBV30
d_gene: .
CDR3aa: CAWSPSLGADTQYF
CDR3nt: TGTGCCTGGAGTCCTAGTCTGGGAGCAGATACGCAGTATTTT

j_gene: TRBJ1-5
abundance: .
v_gene: TRBV6-2/TRBV6-3
d_gene: TRBD1
CDR3aa: CASSEISGTGAFRSNQPQHF
CDR3nt: TGTGCCAGCAGCGAGATCTCCGGGACAGGGGCTTTTAGGAGCAATCAGCCCCAGCATTTT

j_gene: TRBJ2-1
abundance: .
v_gene: TRBV7-3
d_gene: .
CDR3aa: CASSEAKPGNEQFF
CDR3nt: TGTGCCAGCAGCGAAGCCAAACCGGGGAATGAGCAGTTCTTC

j_gene: TRBJ2-7
abundance: .
v_gene: TRBV6-5
d_gene: TRBD1
CDR3aa: CASSYSQGAYEQYF
CDR3nt: TGTGCCAGCAGTTACTCACAGGGGGCCTACGAGCAGTACTTC

j_gene: TRBJ1-5
abundance: few
v_gene: TRBV2
d_gene: TRBD1
CDR3aa: CASSTNRGLVQPQHF
CDR3nt: TGTGCCAGCAGTACCAACAGGGGGCTAGTTCAGCCCCAGCATTTT

j_gene: TRBJ1-1
abundance: .
v_gene: TRBV30
d_gene: .
CDR3aa: CAWRPWGLEAFF
CDR3nt: TGTGCCTGGAGGCCTTGGGGGCTCGAAGCTTTCTTT

j_gene: TRBJ2-7
abundance: few
v_gene: TRBV5-5
d_gene: .
CDR3aa: CASSLAPDINVGEQYF
CDR3nt: TGTGCCAGCAGCTTGGCCCCGGACATTAACGTTGGCGAGCAGTACTTC

j_gene: TRBJ2-7
abundance: .
v_gene: TRBV4-1
d_gene: TRBD1
CDR3aa: CASSQPGQGAGNEQYF
CDR3nt: TGCGCCAGCAGCCAGCCGGGACAGGGGGCGGGAAACGAGCAGTACTTC

j_gene: TRBJ2-5
abundance: .
v_gene: TRBV13
d_gene: .
CDR3aa: CASSSGDGDGGETQYF
CDR3nt: TGTGCCAGCAGCTCAGGTGACGGCGACGGAGGAGAGACCCAGTACTTC

j_gene: TRBJ2-1
abundance: .
v_gene: TRBV7-6
d_gene: TRBD2
CDR3aa: CASSLGYGGDNEQFF
CDR3nt: TGTGCCAGCAGCTTGGGGTACGGGGGGGACAATGAGCAGTTCTTC

j_gene: TRBJ1-1
abundance: .
v_gene: TRBV29-1
d_gene: .
CDR3aa: CSAVRGLNTEAFF
CDR3nt: TGCAGCGCCGTGCGGGGATTGAACACTGAAGCTTTCTTT

j_gene: TRBJ2-1
abundance: .
v_gene: TRBV9
d_gene: .
CDR3aa: CASSVAYNEQFF
CDR3nt: TGTGCCAGCAGCGTAGCGTACAATGAGCAGTTCTTC

j_gene: TRBJ2-3
abundance: .
v_gene: TRBV24-1
d_gene: TRBD2
CDR3aa: CATSDTGTTTDTQYF
CDR3nt: TGTGCCACCAGTGACACTGGGACTACCACAGATACGCAGTATTTT

j_gene: TRBJ2-7
abundance: .
v_gene: TRBV11-1
d_gene: TRBD2
CDR3aa: CASSLVGLADYEQYF
CDR3nt: TGTGCCAGCAGCTTAGTTGGACTAGCGGATTACGAGCAGTACTTC

j_gene: TRBJ1-1
abundance: .
v_gene: TRBV5-1
d_gene: .
CDR3aa: CASSLALEDTEAFF
CDR3nt: TGCGCCAGCAGCTTGGCCTTGGAGGACACTGAAGCTTTCTTT

j_gene: TRBJ2-1
abundance: .
v_gene: TRBV4-3
d_gene: TRBD1
CDR3aa: CASSQDRGLNEQFF
CDR3nt: TGCGCCAGCAGCCAGGACAGGGGGTTGAATGAGCAGTTCTTC

j_gene: TRBJ2-1
abundance: .
v_gene: TRBV7-2
d_gene: TRBD2
CDR3aa: CASSLGTGGRYNEQFF
CDR3nt: TGTGCCAGCAGCTTGGGCACGGGGGGACGTTACAATGAGCAGTTCTTC

j_gene: TRBJ2-2
abundance: .
v_gene: TRBV6-4
d_gene: .
CDR3aa: CASSVQGSGDGELFF
CDR3nt: TGTGCCAGCAGCGTACAGGGTTCGGGTGACGGGGAGCTGTTTTTT

j_gene: TRBJ1-4
abundance: .
v_gene: TRBV6-5
d_gene: .
CDR3aa: CASSLMAANEKLFF
CDR3nt: TGTGCCAGCAGCCTGATGGCGGCTAATGAAAAACTGTTTTTT

j_gene: TRBJ2-3
abundance: .
v_gene: TRBV6-6
d_gene: .
CDR3aa: CASRGAIDTQYF
CDR3nt: TGTGCCAGCAGAGGGGCTATAGATACGCAGTATTTT

j_gene: TRBJ2-1
abundance: once
v_gene: TRBV18
d_gene: TRBD2
CDR3aa: CASSHQRGGSYNEQFF
CDR3nt: TGTGCCAGCTCCCATCAGCGGGGGGGCTCCTACAATGAGCAGTTCTTC

j_gene: TRBJ1-1
abundance: once
v_gene: TRBV5-4
d_gene: .
CDR3aa: CASSLGGGTEAFF
CDR3nt: TGTGCCAGCAGCTTGGGGGGAGGCACTGAAGCTTTCTTT

j_gene: TRBJ2-1
abundance: .
v_gene: TRBV5-1
d_gene: .
CDR3aa: CASSGTADYNEQFF
CDR3nt: TGCGCCAGCAGCGGGACTGCTGACTACAATGAGCAGTTCTTC

j_gene: TRBJ1-4
abundance: .
v_gene: TRBV10-3
d_gene: .
CDR3aa: CAIRGTTTNEKLFF
CDR3nt: TGTGCCATCCGGGGAACGACAACTAATGAAAAACTGTTTTTT

j_gene: TRBJ2-1
abundance: .
v_gene: TRBV3-1/TRBV3-2
d_gene: TRBD2
CDR3aa: CASSQVAGGIDNEQFF
CDR3nt: TGTGCCAGCAGCCAAGTCGCGGGGGGGATCGACAATGAGCAGTTCTTC

j_gene: TRBJ1-3
abundance: once
v_gene: TRBV6-5
d_gene: .
CDR3aa: CASSLRDTAGNTIYF
CDR3nt: TGTGCCAGCAGTCTTCGGGACACAGCAGGAAACACCATATATTTT

j_gene: TRBJ2-5
abundance: .
v_gene: TRBV3-1/TRBV3-2
d_gene: .
CDR3aa: CASSQDSGGAETQYF
CDR3nt: TGTGCCAGCAGCCAAGATTCCGGCGGGGCAGAGACCCAGTACTTC

j_gene: TRBJ2-2
abundance: once
v_gene: TRBV5-5
d_gene: .
CDR3aa: CASSLLTGRPGELFF
CDR3nt: TGTGCCAGCAGCCTTTTGACAGGGAGGCCCGGGGAGCTGTTTTTT

j_gene: TRBJ1-4
abundance: .
v_gene: TRBV29-1
d_gene: .
CDR3aa: CSAQGQVREKLFF
CDR3nt: TGCAGCGCCCAGGGGCAGGTACGGGAAAAACTGTTTTTT